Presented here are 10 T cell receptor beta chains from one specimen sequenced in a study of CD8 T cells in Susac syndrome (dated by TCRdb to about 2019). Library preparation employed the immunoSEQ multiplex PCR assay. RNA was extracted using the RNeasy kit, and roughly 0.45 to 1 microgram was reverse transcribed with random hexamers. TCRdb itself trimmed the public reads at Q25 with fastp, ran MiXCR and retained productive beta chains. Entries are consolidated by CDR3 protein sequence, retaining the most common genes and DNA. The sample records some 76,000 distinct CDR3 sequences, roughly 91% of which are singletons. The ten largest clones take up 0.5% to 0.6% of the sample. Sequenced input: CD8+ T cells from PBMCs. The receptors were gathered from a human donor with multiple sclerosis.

CDR3 loop: CAWSVVNVHEQYF. CDR3 nucleotides: TGTGCCTGGAGTGTGGTCAACGTCCACGAGCAGTACTTC. V usage is TRBV30 and J usage is TRBJ2-7; D is undetermined. This CDR3 spans 13 amino acids. Germline V gives CDR1 GTSNPN, CDR2 SVGIG (reference sequence). The germline V and J ends were trimmed by 0 bases and 5 bases, with 11 bases remaining between them.

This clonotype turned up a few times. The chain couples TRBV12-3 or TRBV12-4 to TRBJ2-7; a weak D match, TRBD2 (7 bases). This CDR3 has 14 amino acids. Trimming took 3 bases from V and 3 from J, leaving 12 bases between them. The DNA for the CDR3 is TGTGCCAGCAGTTTGGGGAGGGGGGGCTACGAGCAGTACTTC. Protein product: CASSLGRGGYEQYF.

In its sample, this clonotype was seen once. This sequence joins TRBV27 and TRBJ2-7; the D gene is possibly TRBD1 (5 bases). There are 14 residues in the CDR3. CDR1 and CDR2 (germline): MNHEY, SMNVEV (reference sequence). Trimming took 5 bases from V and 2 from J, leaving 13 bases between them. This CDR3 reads CASSDSLDPYEQYF. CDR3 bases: TGTGCCAGCAGTGACAGCCTTGACCCCTACGAGCAGTACTTC.

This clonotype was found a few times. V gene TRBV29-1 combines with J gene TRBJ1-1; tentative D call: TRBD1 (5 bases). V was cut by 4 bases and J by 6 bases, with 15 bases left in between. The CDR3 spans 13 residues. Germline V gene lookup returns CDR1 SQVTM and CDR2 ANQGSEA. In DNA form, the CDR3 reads TGCAGCGTTGGTCGGCACGCGGGGCCTGAAGCTTTCTTT. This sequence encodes CSVGRHAGPEAFF.

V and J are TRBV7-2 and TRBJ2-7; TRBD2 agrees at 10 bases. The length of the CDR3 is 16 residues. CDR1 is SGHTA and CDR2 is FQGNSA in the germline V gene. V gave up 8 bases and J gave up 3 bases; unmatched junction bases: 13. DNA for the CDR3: TGTGCCAGCGGACTACAGCGGGAGGGTCCCAACTACGAGCAGTACTTC. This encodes CASGLQREGPNYEQYF.

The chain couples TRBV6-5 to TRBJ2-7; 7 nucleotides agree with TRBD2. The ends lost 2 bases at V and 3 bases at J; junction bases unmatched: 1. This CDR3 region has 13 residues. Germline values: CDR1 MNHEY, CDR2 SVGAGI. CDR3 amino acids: CASSYGEGYEQYF. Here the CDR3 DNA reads TGTGCCAGCAGTTACGGGGAGGGCTACGAGCAGTACTTC.

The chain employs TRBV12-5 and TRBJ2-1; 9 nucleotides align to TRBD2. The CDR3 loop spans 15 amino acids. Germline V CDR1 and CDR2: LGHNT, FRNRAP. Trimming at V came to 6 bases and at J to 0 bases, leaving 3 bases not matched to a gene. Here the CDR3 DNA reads TGTGCTAGTGGCACTAGCGGGCCCTCCTACAATGAGCAGTTCTTC. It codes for CASGTSGPSYNEQFF. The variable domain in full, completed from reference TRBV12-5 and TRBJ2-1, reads DARVTQTPRHKVTEMGQEVTMRCQPILGHNTVFWYRQTMMQGLELLAYFRNRAPLDDSGMPKDRFSAEMPDATLATLKIQPSEPRDSAVYFCASGTSGPSYNEQFFGPGTRLTVL.

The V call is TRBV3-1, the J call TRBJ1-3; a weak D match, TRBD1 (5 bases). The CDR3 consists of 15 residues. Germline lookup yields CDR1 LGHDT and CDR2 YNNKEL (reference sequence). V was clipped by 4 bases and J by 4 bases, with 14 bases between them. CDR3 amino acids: CASSRRRGGGNTIYF. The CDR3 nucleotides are TGTGCCAGCAGCCGAAGGAGGGGAGGGGGAAACACCATATATTTT.

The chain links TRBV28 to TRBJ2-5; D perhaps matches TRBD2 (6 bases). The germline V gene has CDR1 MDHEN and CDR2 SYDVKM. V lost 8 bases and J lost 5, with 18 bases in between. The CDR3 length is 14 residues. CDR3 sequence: CASSLGGTRETQYF. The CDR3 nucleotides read TGTGCCAGCTCCCTTGGGGGGACGCGGGAGACCCAGTACTTC.

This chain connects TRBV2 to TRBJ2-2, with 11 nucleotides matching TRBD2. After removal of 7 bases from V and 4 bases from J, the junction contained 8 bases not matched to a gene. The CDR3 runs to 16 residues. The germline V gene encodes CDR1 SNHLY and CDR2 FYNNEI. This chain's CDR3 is CASTKGLADSTGELFF. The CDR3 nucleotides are TGTGCCAGCACTAAGGGACTAGCGGATAGCACCGGGGAGCTGTTTTTT.